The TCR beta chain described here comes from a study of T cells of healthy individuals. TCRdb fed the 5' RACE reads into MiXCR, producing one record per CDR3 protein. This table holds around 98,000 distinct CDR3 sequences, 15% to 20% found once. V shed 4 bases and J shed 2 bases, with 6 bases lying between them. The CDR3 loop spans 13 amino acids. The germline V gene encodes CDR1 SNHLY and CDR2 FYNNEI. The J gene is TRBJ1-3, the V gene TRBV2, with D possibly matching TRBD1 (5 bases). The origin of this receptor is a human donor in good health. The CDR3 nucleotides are TGTGCCAGCAGTGGAGGGGCTGGAAACACCATATATTTT. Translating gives CASSGGAGNTIYF.